This T cell receptor (beta chain) was documented in a study of OX40 agonist ivuxolimab in advanced cancers. Study-wide context: Partial responses were achieved by three patients: one hepatocellular carcinoma, two cutaneous melanoma. Whole-study results and caveats: Normalized T-cell clonal expansion was also low in some nonresponders.

Clones were read by immunoSEQ multiplex PCR, and TCRdb kept only the in-frame ones, dropping some. The data contain roughly 40,000 clones, approximately 90% of them singletons. The germline V gene has CDR1 KGHSH and CDR2 LQKENI. The CDR3 has 16 amino acids. The V and J ends lost 0 bases and 10 bases, in that order; junction bases with no gene match: 10. Worth noting for this clone: The antigen is undetermined.

Sequencing used CD4+ or CD8+ T cells sorted from blood, obtained in a trial of the OX40 agonist ivuxolimab. The chain joins TRBV18 to TRBJ2-1; 9 positions match TRBD1. This TCR was recovered from an adult with an advanced solid tumor such as melanoma, head and neck, liver or kidney cancer. The CDR3 region is CASSPPGQGLYWEQFF. CDR3 sequence (DNA): TGTGCCAGCTCACCACCCGGACAGGGGCTCTATTGGGAGCAGTTCTTC.